The clone carrying this T cell receptor (beta chain) appeared once. Its specificity is unknown. These data belong to a study of OX40 agonist ivuxolimab in advanced cancers. Study results and caveats: At doses 0.1 to 3.0 mg/kg, CD4+ and CD8+ clones expanded. Partial responders at 0.1-3.0 mg/kg had among the lowest clonal expansion.

Autoimmune disease history or systemic immunosuppression led to patient exclusion. Peripheral blood came from all dose cohorts at three timepoints. Sequencing was performed with immunoSEQ multiplex PCR; in TCRdb, only in-frame clones are kept and a portion is missing. Here the sample spans around 90,000 clones, approximately 90% being singletons. J lost 0 bases, V lost 3 bases, and 2 bases had no gene match. The germline V gene encodes CDR1 ENHRY and CDR2 SYGVKD. The CDR3 is 16 residues long. V is TRBV10-3 and J is TRBJ2-2; 9 bases line up with TRBD2. This specimen consisted of CD4+ or CD8+ T cells sorted from blood, obtained in a trial of the OX40 agonist ivuxolimab. The sequence was collected from an adult with an advanced solid tumor such as melanoma, head and neck, liver or kidney cancer. The CDR3 here is CAISEASGTNTGELFF. CDR3 DNA sequence: TGTGCCATCAGTGAAGCTAGCGGGACGAACACCGGGGAGCTGTTTTTT.